Below are 7 T cell receptor beta chains sequenced from a single sample in a study of T cell responses to AZD1222 COVID-19 vaccine. Measured with immunoSEQ multiplex PCR; TCRdb has only the in-frame clones, and not every one. Among about 150,000 clones listed, roughly nine tenths were seen once. The sequencing used peripheral blood, collected after recovery from COVID-19. These TCRs come from an adult who had recovered from COVID-19.

V is TRBV19 and J is TRBJ1-5; unclear D gene. The CDR3 spans 16 residues. Germline V gene lookup returns CDR1 LNHDA and CDR2 SQIVND (reference sequence). Trimming pared 6 bases from V and 4 bases from J, leaving 19 bases between. The CDR3 DNA follows: TGTGCCAGTAGACGTGACACCTTCGGGTTTAATCAGCCCCAGCATTTT. Residues: CASRRDTFGFNQPQHF.

The chain recombines TRBV7-9 with TRBJ1-5; 8 bases match TRBD1. The CDR3 sequence is 15 residues long. Germline CDR1 is SEHNR and CDR2 is FQNEAQ (reference sequence). Unmatched junction bases numbered 4, after V lost 4 bases and J lost 2 bases. CDR3 nucleotides: TGTGCCAGCAGCTATGGACAGGGACGCAATCAGCCCCAGCATTTT. As protein: CASSYGQGRNQPQHF.

This clone showed up just once. The chain has TRBV11-2 and TRBJ2-2; tentatively, D is TRBD2 (6 bases). The germline CDR1 and CDR2 sequences are SGHAT and FQNNGV. CDR3 size: 15 residues. Trimming removed 5 bases at V and 3 bases at J, with 13 bases between. CDR3 loop: CASSLRERDTGELFF. CDR3 in DNA: TGTGCCAGCAGCCTCCGGGAGCGGGACACCGGGGAGCTGTTTTTT.

The chain carries TRBV21-1 and TRBJ2-3; TRBD2, the table's D call, was not compared with the DNA. TRBV21-1 is a listed pseudogene. This CDR3 comprises 15 residues. CDR3 in DNA: TGTGCCAGCAGCACATCGTGGGGGGGAGTAGATACGCAGTATTTT. Translation gives CASSTSWGGVDTQYF.

As regards this clone: At one end, the junction sequence differs from germline, possibly due to a read error. This chain connects TRBV11-2 to TRBJ1-2; perhaps TRBD1 as D (6 bases). CDR1 is SGHAT and CDR2 is FQNNGV in the germline V gene. The CDR3 has 11 amino acids. CDR3 sequence: CASSLGDRTSF. The CDR3 coding sequence is TGTGCCAGCAGCTTAGGAGACAGGACCTCCTTC.

The rearrangement joins TRBV6-2 or TRBV6-3 to TRBJ1-1; tentative D call: TRBD1 (5 bases). The CDR3 sequence is 16 residues long. V lost 3 bases and J 3 bases, leaving 17 bases between the germline ends. Germline assignment: CDR1 MNHEY and CDR2 SVGEGT. CDR3 in amino acids: CASSYTGGTQDTEAFF. CDR3 sequence (DNA): TGTGCCAGCAGTTATACTGGGGGAACCCAGGACACTGAAGCTTTCTTT.

The V and J genes are TRBV19 and TRBJ1-5; D is uncertain. The CDR3 is 12 amino acids. The V gene's germline CDR1 is LNHDA and CDR2 SQIVND (reference sequence). V lost 5 bases to trimming and J lost 5 bases, with 7 bases between them. In DNA, the CDR3 is TGTGCCAGTAGTTTCGTCTATCAGCCCCAGCATTTT. Translation gives CASSFVYQPQHF.